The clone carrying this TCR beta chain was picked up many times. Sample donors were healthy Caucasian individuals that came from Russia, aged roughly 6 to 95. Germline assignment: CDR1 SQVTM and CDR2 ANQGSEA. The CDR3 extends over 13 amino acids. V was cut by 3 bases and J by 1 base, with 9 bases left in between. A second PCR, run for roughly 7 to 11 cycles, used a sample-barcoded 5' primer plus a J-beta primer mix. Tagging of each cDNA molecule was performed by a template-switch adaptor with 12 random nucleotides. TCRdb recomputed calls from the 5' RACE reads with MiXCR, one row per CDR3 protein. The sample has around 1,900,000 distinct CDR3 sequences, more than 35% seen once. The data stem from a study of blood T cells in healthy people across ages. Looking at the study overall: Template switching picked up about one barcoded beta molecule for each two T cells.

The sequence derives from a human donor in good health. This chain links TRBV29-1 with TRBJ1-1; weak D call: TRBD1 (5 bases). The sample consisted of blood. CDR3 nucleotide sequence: TGCAGCGTTGAGGGGGACTCGAACACTGAAGCTTTCTTT. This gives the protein CSVEGDSNTEAFF.